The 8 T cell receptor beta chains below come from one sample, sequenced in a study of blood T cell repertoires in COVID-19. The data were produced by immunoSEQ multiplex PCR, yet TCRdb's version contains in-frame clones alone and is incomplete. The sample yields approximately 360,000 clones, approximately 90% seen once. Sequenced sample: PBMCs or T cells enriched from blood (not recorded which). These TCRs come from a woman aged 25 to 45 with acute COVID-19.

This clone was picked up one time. The DNA for the CDR3 is TGTGCCAGCAGCCTAGGACAGGGGTACAATCAGCCCCAGCATTTT. This sequence encodes CASSLGQGYNQPQHF. J is TRBJ1-5 and V is TRBV11-1; 9 bases are a match to TRBD1. This CDR3 has 15 amino acids. V lost 5 bases and J lost 3; bases outside the gene matches: 5. Germline V gene data show CDR1 as SGHAT and CDR2 as FQDESV (reference sequence).

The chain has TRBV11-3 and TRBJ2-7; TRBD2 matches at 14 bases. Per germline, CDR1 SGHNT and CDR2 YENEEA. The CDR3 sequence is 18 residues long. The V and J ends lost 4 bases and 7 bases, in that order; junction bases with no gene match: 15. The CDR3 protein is CASSCPSGTSGGTREQYF. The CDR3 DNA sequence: TGTGCCAGCAGCTGTCCCTCCGGGACTAGCGGGGGAACGAGGGAGCAGTACTTC.

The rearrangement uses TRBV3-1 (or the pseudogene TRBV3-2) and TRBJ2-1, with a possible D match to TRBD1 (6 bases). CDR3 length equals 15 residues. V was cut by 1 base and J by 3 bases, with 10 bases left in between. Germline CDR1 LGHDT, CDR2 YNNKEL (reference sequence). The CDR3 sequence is CASSQGQEDYNEQFF. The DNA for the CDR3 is TGTGCCAGCAGCCAAGGACAGGAGGACTACAATGAGCAGTTCTTC.

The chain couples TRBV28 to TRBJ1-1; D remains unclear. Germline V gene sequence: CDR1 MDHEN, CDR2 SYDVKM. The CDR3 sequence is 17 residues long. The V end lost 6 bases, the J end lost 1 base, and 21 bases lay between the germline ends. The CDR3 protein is CASSPSVGSGRNTEAFF. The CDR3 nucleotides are TGTGCCAGCAGCCCATCGGTCGGGAGCGGGCGGAACACTGAAGCTTTCTTT. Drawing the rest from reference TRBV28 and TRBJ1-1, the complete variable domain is DVKVTQSSRYLVKRTGEKVFLECVQDMDHENMFWYRQDPGLGLRLIYFSYDVKMKEKGDIPEGYSVSREKKERFSLILESASTNQTSMYLCASSPSVGSGRNTEAFFGQGTRLTVV.

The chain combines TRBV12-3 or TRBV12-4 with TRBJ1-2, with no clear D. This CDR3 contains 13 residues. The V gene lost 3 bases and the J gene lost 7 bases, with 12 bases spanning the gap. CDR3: CASSLLSGSGYTF. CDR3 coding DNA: TGTGCCAGCAGTTTGCTCTCAGGCAGTGGCTACACCTTC.

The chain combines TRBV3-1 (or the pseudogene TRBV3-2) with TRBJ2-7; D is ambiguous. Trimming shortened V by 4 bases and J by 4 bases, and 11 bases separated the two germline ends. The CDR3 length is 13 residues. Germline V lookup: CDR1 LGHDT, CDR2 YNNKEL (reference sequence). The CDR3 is CASSPFDSYEQYF. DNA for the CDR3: TGTGCCAGCAGCCCCTTTGACTCTTACGAGCAGTACTTC.

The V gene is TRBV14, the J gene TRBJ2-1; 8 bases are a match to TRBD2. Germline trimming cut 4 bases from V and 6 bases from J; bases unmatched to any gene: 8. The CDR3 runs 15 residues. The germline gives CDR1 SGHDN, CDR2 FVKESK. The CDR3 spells CASSLSGGPPNEQFF. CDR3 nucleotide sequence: TGTGCCAGCAGCCTCTCGGGGGGGCCCCCCAATGAGCAGTTCTTC.

CDR3 loop: CASSSPWQGAYNEQFF. Written as DNA, the CDR3 is TGTGCCAGCAGCTCACCTTGGCAGGGGGCCTACAATGAGCAGTTCTTC. The chain recombines TRBV7-9 with TRBJ2-1, with TRBD1 matching over 7 bases. V shed 4 bases and J 2 bases; nucleotides not matched to a gene: 8. The CDR3 totals 16 residues. CDR1 and CDR2 from the germline V gene are SEHNR and FQNEAQ (reference sequence).